The 30 T cell receptor beta chains given below trace back to one sample, sequenced in a study of STAT3 mutations in large granular lymphocyte leukemia. General study findings and limits: At least one immunodominant TCR beta clonotype appeared in every T-cell large granular lymphocyte leukemia patient.

Assay: immunoSEQ multiplex PCR; the TCRdb copy retains only in-frame clones and omits some. The sample yields about 15,000 clones, 80% to 95% seen once. Antigen specificity for these receptors is unknown. Sequencing was performed on peripheral blood mononuclear cells. These receptors originate from a woman aged 45-60 years with T-cell large granular lymphocyte leukemia. Some clones in this sample may be carry-over from other donors' samples.

This chain connects TRBV6-1 to TRBJ2-6, with D hard to call. Trimming took off 3 bases at V and 0 bases at J, with 3 bases between the two ends. This CDR3 comprises 14 residues. Germline CDR1 reads MNHNS; CDR2 reads SASEGT. The CDR3 here is CASSEASGANVLTF. Here the CDR3 DNA reads TGTGCCAGCAGTGAGGCCTCTGGGGCCAACGTCCTGACTTTC.

The rearrangement joins TRBV5-4 to TRBJ2-1, with 14 bases matching TRBD2. CDR1 and CDR2 from the germline V gene are SGHNT and YYREEE (reference sequence). V shed 1 base, J shed 2 bases, and the junction held 5 bases outside the gene matches. There are 18 residues in the CDR3. In nucleotides, the CDR3 is TGTGCCAGCAGCTTGCGGACTAGCGGGAGGAGGGCCTACAATGAGCAGTTCTTC. Its translation is CASSLRTSGRRAYNEQFF.

The V gene is TRBV18, the J gene TRBJ2-7; D unclear. This CDR3 region has 13 residues. CDR1 and CDR2 (germline): KGHSH, LQKENI. Trimming cost V 3 bases and J 2 bases, with 8 bases left between them. CDR3 DNA: TGTGCCAGCTCACCCGACATCGCCTACGAGCAGTACTTC. Residues: CASSPDIAYEQYF. The variable domain in full, with the rest retrieved from reference TRBV18 and TRBJ2-7, is NAGVMQNPRHLVRRRGQEARLRCSPMKGHSHVYWYRQLPEEGLKFMVYLQKENIIDESGMPKERFSAEFPKEGPSILRIQQVVRGDSAAYFCASSPDIAYEQYFGPGTRLTVT.

The chain joins TRBV5-5 to TRBJ1-3; weak D call: TRBD1 (5 bases). V lost 0 bases, J lost 1 base, and 14 bases lay in between. The CDR3 contains 17 residues. Germline V gene lookup returns CDR1 SGHKS and CDR2 YYEKEE (reference sequence). The CDR3 spells CASSLVDSIMSGNTIYF. In DNA form, the CDR3 reads TGTGCCAGCAGCTTGGTCGACAGCATTATGTCTGGAAACACCATATATTTT.

The V gene is TRBV30, the J gene TRBJ2-5; D is perhaps TRBD1 (5 bases). This CDR3 has 13 residues. V was trimmed by 2 bases and J by 2 bases, leaving 9 bases between them. CDR1 is GTSNPN and CDR2 is SVGIG in the germline V gene (reference sequence). The CDR3 reads CAWSRGPQETQYF. In DNA form, the CDR3 reads TGTGCCTGGAGTAGGGGTCCTCAAGAGACCCAGTACTTC.

The chain links TRBV15 to TRBJ2-3, with 9 bases identical to TRBD2. The CDR3 sequence is 18 residues long. The V and J ends lost 3 bases and 1 base, in that order; junction bases with no gene match: 11. Germline V gene lookup returns CDR1 LNHNV and CDR2 YYDKDF (reference sequence). CDR3 nucleotides: TGTGCCACCAGCAGCAGGGGACAGCGACTAGCGGGCACAGATACGCAGTATTTT. Translation gives CATSSRGQRLAGTDTQYF.

V usage is TRBV2 and J usage is TRBJ2-7; 10 nucleotides agree with TRBD2. The germline gives CDR1 SNHLY, CDR2 FYNNEI. CDR3 length: 15 residues. Germline trimming cut 3 bases from V and 0 bases from J; bases unmatched to any gene: 2. CDR3: CASSDGTSVSYEQYF. In nucleotides, the CDR3 is TGTGCCAGCAGTGATGGGACTAGCGTCTCCTACGAGCAGTACTTC. Looking up the rest from reference TRBV2 and TRBJ2-7 gives the full variable domain: EPEVTQTPSHQVTQMGQEVILRCVPISNHLYFYWYRQILGQKVEFLVSFYNNEISEKSEIFDDQFSVERPDGSNFTLKIRSTKLEDSAMYFCASSDGTSVSYEQYFGPGTRLTVT.

The chain employs TRBV29-1 and TRBJ2-7, with D uncertain. Trimming cost V 1 base and J 3 bases, with 4 bases left between them. The CDR3 contains 11 residues. The germline V gene has CDR1 SQVTM and CDR2 ANQGSEA. The CDR3 region is CSVEVYYEQYF. CDR3 sequence (DNA): TGCAGCGTTGAAGTCTACTACGAGCAGTACTTC.

The V call is TRBV18, the J call TRBJ1-1; D is unclear. The CDR3 runs to 14 residues. Germline V gene data show CDR1 as KGHSH and CDR2 as LQKENI. Trimming took 3 bases from V and 0 from J, leaving 8 bases between them. CDR3 sequence: CASSPTNLNTEAFF. Here the CDR3 DNA reads TGTGCCAGCTCACCGACAAACTTGAACACTGAAGCTTTCTTT.

The V and J genes are TRBV2 and TRBJ2-3, with a possible D match to TRBD2 (6 bases). The CDR3 contains 14 residues. The V and J ends lost 5 bases and 1 base respectively, with 10 bases between them. Per germline, CDR1 SNHLY and CDR2 FYNNEI. As DNA, the CDR3 is TGTGCCAGCAGTCGCGGGACGCGCACAGATACGCAGTATTTT. The encoded protein is CASSRGTRTDTQYF.

V is TRBV10-3 and J is TRBJ1-1, with 8 bases aligning to TRBD1. Trimming took 2 bases from V and 7 from J; bases not matched to a gene: 3. This CDR3 spans 13 amino acids. Germline V lookup: CDR1 ENHRY, CDR2 SYGVKD. The CDR3 spells CAISEGQGVEAFF. In nucleotides, the CDR3 is TGTGCCATCAGTGAGGGACAGGGAGTTGAAGCTTTCTTT.

This chain uses TRBV28 with TRBJ2-3; 9 bases are a match to TRBD2. The CDR3 contains 17 residues. The V segment lost 3 bases and the J segment 0 bases; nucleotides outside the gene matches: 7. Germline CDR1 is MDHEN and CDR2 is SYDVKM. DNA for the CDR3: TGTGCCAGCAGTTTTCCGGAGCGGGGGGCTAGCACAGATACGCAGTATTTT. Translating it yields CASSFPERGASTDTQYF.

This clone was seen just once. CDR3 DNA: TGCGCCAGCAGCTTGGCAGGAGGAGAGACCCAGTACTTC. It codes for CASSLAGGETQYF. The rearrangement joins TRBV5-1 to TRBJ2-5; D is possibly TRBD2 (5 bases). This CDR3 has 13 amino acids. V was trimmed by 0 bases and J by 4 bases, leaving 7 bases between them. CDR1 is SGHRS, CDR2 YFSETQ, per germline. The full variable domain, its missing parts supplied by reference TRBV5-1 and TRBJ2-5, is KAGVTQTPRYLIKTRGQQVTLSCSPISGHRSVSWYQQTPGQGLQFLFEYFSETQRNKGNFPGRFSGRQFSNSRSEMNVSTLELGDSALYLCASSLAGGETQYFGPGTRLLVL.

The chain joins TRBV7-9 to TRBJ2-6; D call uncertain. CDR3 size: 13 residues. CDR1 and CDR2 from the germline V gene are SEHNR and FQNEAQ (reference sequence). CDR3 sequence (DNA): TGTGCTTCGACATTCTCTGGGGCCAACGTCCTGACTTTC. Its translation: CASTFSGANVLTF.

The CDR3 bases are TGCAGCGTCATCAAACAGGGGACCTCCTACGAGCAGTACTTC. This encodes CSVIKQGTSYEQYF. This sequence joins TRBV29-1 and TRBJ2-7, with 7 bases that match TRBD1. The CDR3 length is 14 residues. J lost 0 bases, V lost 6 bases, and 8 bases had no gene match. Germline V lookup: CDR1 SQVTM, CDR2 ANQGSEA.

This rearrangement joins TRBV27 to TRBJ2-7; tentatively, D is TRBD2 (6 bases). V lost 4 bases and J 6 bases, leaving 25 bases between the germline ends. The germline V gene encodes CDR1 MNHEY and CDR2 SMNVEV (reference sequence). CDR3 size: 17 residues. The CDR3, as DNA: TGTGCCAGCAGTTCCTCCTCGGTTGCGGGGCGTCGGGGCGAGCAGTACTTC. Translation gives CASSSSSVAGRRGEQYF.

The J gene is TRBJ2-7, the V gene TRBV14; the match to TRBD2 covers 11 bases. Germline V lookup: CDR1 SGHDN, CDR2 FVKESK. V lost 3 bases to trimming and J lost 6 bases; unmatched junction nucleotides: 7. The CDR3 consists of 15 residues. The CDR3 loop reads CASSHLLAGVSEQYF. CDR3 sequence (DNA): TGTGCCAGCAGCCATTTACTAGCGGGAGTCTCCGAGCAGTACTTC.

This sequence joins TRBV19 and TRBJ2-7, with 8 nucleotides matching TRBD2. The germline V gene has CDR1 LNHDA and CDR2 SQIVND (reference sequence). With V trimmed by 4 bases and J by 7 bases, 6 bases remained unmatched. The CDR3 is 13 residues long. The CDR3: CASSTRPGGEQYF. CDR3 nucleotides: TGTGCCAGTAGTACTCGACCGGGAGGGGAGCAGTACTTC.

The CDR3 loop is CAWSVRPGSYGYTF. In DNA, the CDR3 is TGTGCCTGGAGTGTACGGCCGGGGAGCTATGGCTACACCTTC. The chain joins TRBV30 to TRBJ1-2; no reliable D call. The CDR3 has 14 amino acids. V lost 0 bases to trimming and J lost 4 bases, with 12 bases between them. The germline CDR1 and CDR2 sequences are GTSNPN and SVGIG (reference sequence).

The chain has TRBV30 and TRBJ2-7; 10 bases are shared with TRBD2. J was trimmed by 5 bases and V by 2 bases; bases with no gene match: 12. Germline assignment: CDR1 GTSNPN and CDR2 SVGIG (reference sequence). This CDR3 contains 16 residues. The CDR3 spells CAWSHLTRLAGDEQYF. CDR3 sequence (DNA): TGTGCCTGGAGTCACCTGACCCGTCTAGCGGGAGACGAGCAGTACTTC.

J is TRBJ2-6 and V is TRBV28; unclear D gene. Germline loops: CDR1 MDHEN, CDR2 SYDVKM. This CDR3 region has 18 residues. Between the trimmed V and J ends, which lost 3 bases and 0 bases, there was a span of 15 bases. CDR3 residues: CASSFYSPLFSGANVLTF. The CDR3 region has the DNA TGTGCCAGCAGTTTTTACTCCCCACTGTTCTCTGGGGCCAACGTCCTGACTTTC.

The J gene is TRBJ1-1, the V gene TRBV18; no clear D. The CDR3 is 13 amino acids. V was trimmed by 5 bases and J by 1 base, leaving 8 bases between them. The germline CDR1 and CDR2 sequences are KGHSH and LQKENI. DNA of the CDR3: TGTGCCAGCTCATCCCCAGCGAACACTGAAGCTTTCTTT. The encoded protein is CASSSPANTEAFF.

V gene TRBV18 combines with J gene TRBJ1-1; a weak D match, TRBD1 (5 bases). With 2 bases removed from V and 7 bases from J, the gap between germline ends came to 17 bases. The germline V gene encodes CDR1 KGHSH and CDR2 LQKENI. The CDR3 spans 15 residues. CDR3 bases: TGTGCCAGCTCACCAGTGGGTCGGGGGAACGGTGAAGCTTTCTTT. It specifies CASSPVGRGNGEAFF.

The gene calls are TRBV5-8 and TRBJ2-6; 10 bases are a match to TRBD1. Trimming removed 4 bases from V and 0 bases from J; junction bases left unmatched: 7. Germline assignment: CDR1 SGHTS and CDR2 YDEGEE. The CDR3 extends over 18 amino acids. This CDR3 reads CASSVDRGLTSGANVLTF. In nucleotides, the CDR3 is TGTGCCAGCAGCGTTGACAGGGGGCTTACCTCTGGGGCCAACGTCCTGACTTTC.

The gene calls are TRBV28 and TRBJ1-5; TRBD1 might be the D (6 bases). This CDR3 region has 15 residues. Trimming removed 0 bases from V and 6 bases from J, with 12 bases in between. Germline-derived CDR1 and CDR2 are MDHEN and SYDVKM. CDR3 loop: CASSLWLQGVQPQHF. CDR3 bases: TGTGCCAGCAGTTTATGGTTACAGGGTGTTCAGCCCCAGCATTTT.

The chain carries TRBV18 and TRBJ1-2, with 8 bases that match TRBD1. Germline trimming cut 3 bases from V and 7 bases from J; bases unmatched to any gene: 7. CDR1 and CDR2 (germline): KGHSH, LQKENI. This CDR3 contains 14 residues. This CDR3 reads CASSPGQGAGGYTF. CDR3 bases: TGTGCCAGCTCACCCGGCCAGGGGGCCGGTGGCTACACCTTC.

The rearrangement links TRBV18 to TRBJ1-1; 7 nucleotides agree with TRBD1. J was trimmed by 7 bases and V by 6 bases; bases with no gene match: 5. CDR3 length: 12 amino acids. Germline V gene sequence: CDR1 KGHSH, CDR2 LQKENI. This CDR3 reads CASSSGGVEAFF. For the CDR3, the DNA is TGTGCCAGCTCTTCAGGGGGGGTTGAAGCTTTCTTT.

The chain employs TRBV7-2 and TRBJ1-4; TRBD1 is a possible D gene (5 bases). Germline V gene data show CDR1 as SGHTA and CDR2 as FQGNSA. The CDR3 loop spans 15 amino acids. V was shortened by 2 bases and J by 7 bases, with 14 bases between the two germline ends. This chain's CDR3 is CASSLIGTAGEKLFF. The CDR3 nucleotides are TGTGCCAGCAGCTTAATAGGGACCGCTGGTGAAAAACTGTTTTTT. Combining the CDR3 with reference TRBV7-2 and TRBJ1-4 gives the whole variable domain GAGVSQSPSNKVTEKGKDVELRCDPISGHTALYWYRQSLGQGLEFLIYFQGNSAPDKSGLPSDRFSAERTGGSVSTLTIQRTQQEDSAVYLCASSLIGTAGEKLFFGSGTQLSVL.

J is TRBJ2-7 and V is TRBV5-8; 8 bases align to TRBD1. V lost 5 bases and J lost 5; bases outside the gene matches: 15. CDR1 and CDR2 (germline): SGHTS, YDEGEE. CDR3 size: 16 residues. The CDR3 DNA follows: TGTGCCAGCAGTCACGGCAGCGTCCAGGGGGCCCACGAGCAGTACTTC. It codes for CASSHGSVQGAHEQYF.

DNA for the CDR3: TGTGCCAGCAGTTACTCTACTGGCGGGAGGGGCTACGAGCAGTACTTC. The encoded protein is CASSYSTGGRGYEQYF. The genes are TRBV6-6 and TRBJ2-7; 9 bases agree with TRBD2. Germline values: CDR1 MNHNY, CDR2 SVGAGI (reference sequence). The CDR3 totals 16 residues. Trimming took 0 bases from V and 3 from J; bases not matched to a gene: 6.